Given below is one T cell receptor (beta chain) in context. Germline CDR1 SQVTM, CDR2 ANQGSEA. The V gene lost 3 bases and the J gene lost 3 bases, with 17 bases spanning the gap. The CDR3 consists of 15 residues. This sample is drawn from a study of T cells in tumors after PD-1 blockade. On the study more broadly: Daily vismodegib 150 mg continued in a subset of anti-PD-1-treated patients.

Measured with immunoSEQ multiplex PCR; TCRdb has only the in-frame clones, and not every one. The sample carries roughly 49,000 clones, about 85% recorded once. The clonotype comes from a human donor with basal cell carcinoma. V gene TRBV29-1 combines with J gene TRBJ1-2, with unresolved D. The starting material was PBMCs, obtained before anti-PD-1 treatment. The CDR3 nucleotides are TGCAGCGTTGAGGGAACAGATGAGATGGACTATGGCTACACCTTC. Translation gives CSVEGTDEMDYGYTF.